Following are 30 T cell receptor beta chains from one sample sequenced in a study of blood T cell repertoires in COVID-19. TCRdb's table, derived via immunoSEQ multiplex PCR, lists solely in-frame clones and lacks some. Of some 240,000 clones listed, about 79% are singletons. Specimen: peripheral blood. The receptors were sampled from a man aged 50 to 60 with active or convalescent COVID-19.

The rearrangement joins TRBV27 to TRBJ2-7; 10 positions match TRBD2. In germline, CDR1 is MNHEY, CDR2 SMNVEV (reference sequence). The length of the CDR3 is 15 residues. Germline trimming cut 5 bases from V and 8 bases from J; bases unmatched to any gene: 12. The CDR3 is CASSPRGSGRIKQYF. The CDR3 DNA follows: TGTGCCAGCAGTCCCCGCGGTAGCGGGAGGATAAAGCAGTACTTC.

The chain has TRBV5-1 and TRBJ2-3; D remains unclear. From germline, CDR1 is SGHRS and CDR2 YFSETQ. This CDR3 spans 15 amino acids. Trimming shortened V by 4 bases and J by 1 base, and 13 bases separated the two germline ends. CDR3 DNA: TGCGCCAGCAGCGCAAACGGTCCCGGCACAGATACGCAGTATTTT. This encodes CASSANGPGTDTQYF.

This clone was seen more than once but under ten times. The gene calls are TRBV4-1 and TRBJ1-1; 8 nucleotides agree with TRBD1. Germline values: CDR1 MGHRA, CDR2 YSYEKL. The CDR3 spans 15 residues. The V gene end was trimmed by 3 bases and the J gene end by 5 bases; junction bases not matched to a gene: 8. Here the CDR3 reads CASSHTTGVRTEAFF. The CDR3 DNA sequence: TGCGCCAGCAGCCACACGACAGGGGTTCGGACTGAAGCTTTCTTT.

The chain employs TRBV5-8 and TRBJ2-7, with 11 bases matching TRBD1. Germline values: CDR1 SGHTS, CDR2 YDEGEE. This CDR3 contains 15 residues. The junction had 6 bases not matched to a gene; V was cut back by 3 bases and J by 4 bases. The DNA for the CDR3 is TGTGCCAGCAGCTGGGGACAGGGGGACCTTTACGAGCAGTACGTC. Translated: CASSWGQGDLYEQYV.

The rearrangement joins TRBV7-9 to TRBJ1-2; 10 positions agree with TRBD1. The germline CDR1 and CDR2 sequences are SEHNR and FQNEAQ (reference sequence). CDR3 size: 14 residues. The V segment lost 5 bases and the J segment 6 bases; nucleotides outside the gene matches: 6. CDR3 in amino acids: CASSQDRGEHGYTF. The CDR3, as DNA: TGTGCCAGCAGCCAGGACAGGGGGGAGCATGGCTACACCTTC.

The V gene is TRBV27, the J gene TRBJ1-6; 7 bases are a match to TRBD1. The CDR3 spans 16 residues. The ends lost 5 bases at V and 6 bases at J; junction bases unmatched: 10. The germline gives CDR1 MNHEY, CDR2 SMNVEV (reference sequence). The chain's CDR3 is CASSLEPTGTNSPLHF. DNA of the CDR3: TGTGCCAGCAGTCTAGAACCGACAGGGACTAATTCACCCCTCCACTTT.

V and J are TRBV7-9 and TRBJ1-2; 8 bases map to TRBD1. Losses at the gene ends were 1 base for V and 3 bases for J; bases not matched to a gene: 4. Germline V gene data show CDR1 as SEHNR and CDR2 as FQNEAQ (reference sequence). The CDR3 spans 15 residues. The CDR3 nucleotides read TGTGCCAGCAGCTTAGGACAGGGGTACGACTATGGCTACACCTTC. Translation gives CASSLGQGYDYGYTF. The full variable domain, rest sourced from reference TRBV7-9 and TRBJ1-2, is DTGVSQNPRHKITKRGQNVTFRCDPISEHNRLYWYRQTLGQGPEFLTYFQNEAQLEKSRLLSDRFSAERPKGSFSTLEIQRTEQGDSAMYLCASSLGQGYDYGYTFGSGTRLTVV.

This clone was picked up a small number of times. The V and J genes are TRBV7-2 and TRBJ2-1, with D possibly TRBD2 on 5 matching bases. V dropped 5 bases and J dropped 2 bases, with 22 bases sitting between them. From germline, CDR1 is SGHTA and CDR2 FQGNSA. The length of the CDR3 is 18 residues. CDR3 amino acids: CASSVEKTRVLTYNEQFF. CDR3 coding DNA: TGTGCCAGCAGCGTAGAGAAGACGAGGGTATTGACCTACAATGAGCAGTTCTTC.

The chain recombines TRBV21-1 with TRBJ2-5; the table's D gene call, TRBD2, was not cross checked with the DNA. TRBV21-1 is a documented pseudogene. The CDR3 loop spans 12 amino acids. CDR3 nucleotides: TGTGCCAGCAGCAAAGGTAAAGAGACCCAGTACTTC. This sequence encodes CASSKGKETQYF.

The chain links TRBV15 to TRBJ1-4, with a possible D match to TRBD1 (5 bases). This CDR3 comprises 17 residues. Trimming pared 3 bases from V and 2 bases from J, leaving 16 bases between. Looked up from germline, CDR1 is LNHNV and CDR2 is YYDKDF (reference sequence). CDR3 amino acids: CATSRGQGSFTNEKLFF. In DNA form, the CDR3 reads TGTGCCACCAGCAGGGGCCAGGGAAGTTTCACTAATGAAAAACTGTTTTTT.

The chain uses TRBV28 and TRBJ1-5; possibly TRBD1 for D (5 bases). Trimming shortened V by 4 bases and J by 9 bases, and 7 bases separated the two germline ends. The CDR3 sequence is 11 residues long. From germline, CDR1 is MDHEN and CDR2 SYDVKM. This CDR3 is CASSSGGPQHF. The CDR3 DNA sequence: TGTGCCAGCAGTTCGGGGGGGCCCCAGCATTTT. Combining the CDR3 with reference TRBV28 and TRBJ1-5 gives the whole variable domain DVKVTQSSRYLVKRTGEKVFLECVQDMDHENMFWYRQDPGLGLRLIYFSYDVKMKEKGDIPEGYSVSREKKERFSLILESASTNQTSMYLCASSSGGPQHFGDGTRLSIL.

The chain has TRBV7-2 and TRBJ1-5; D unclear. With 2 bases removed from V and 4 bases from J, the gap between germline ends came to 6 bases. This CDR3 has 13 amino acids. The V gene's germline CDR1 is SGHTA and CDR2 FQGNSA. The CDR3 DNA reads TGTGCCAGCAGCTTAACTTTTAATCAGCCCCAGCATTTT. Amino acid sequence: CASSLTFNQPQHF.

The rearrangement joins TRBV7-8 to TRBJ1-1; tentatively, D is TRBD1 (5 bases). V shed 2 bases and J shed 5 bases, with 12 bases lying between them. The germline gives CDR1 SGHVS, CDR2 FQNEAQ. The CDR3 totals 14 residues. CDR3 sequence (DNA): TGTGCCAGCAGCTTATCAAGGGGCTGGACTGAAGCTTTCTTT. It codes for CASSLSRGWTEAFF.

The CDR3 loop reads CASSEVGQRNYNEQFF. CDR3 nucleotides: TGTGCCAGCAGTGAAGTGGGGCAGAGAAACTACAATGAGCAGTTCTTC. The chain recombines TRBV6-1 with TRBJ2-1; a possible D gene is TRBD1 (5 bases). Trimming took off 1 base at V and 3 bases at J, with 13 bases between the two ends. The CDR3 has 16 amino acids. CDR1 and CDR2 from the germline V gene are MNHNS and SASEGT.

The chain has TRBV19 and TRBJ1-4; the D is unclear. The CDR3 runs 15 residues. The V end was cut by 3 bases, the J end by 10 bases, with 18 bases between. CDR1 and CDR2 (germline): LNHDA, SQIVND (reference sequence). The CDR3 protein is CASSIGGSTSVKLFF. Written as DNA, the CDR3 is TGTGCCAGTAGTATCGGAGGGAGCACCAGTGTAAAACTGTTTTTT.

The rearrangement joins TRBV6-2 or TRBV6-3 to TRBJ1-5, with D uncertain. Between the trimmed V and J ends, which lost 6 bases and 7 bases, there was a span of 16 bases. The CDR3 spans 14 residues. Germline V gives CDR1 MNHEY, CDR2 SVGEGT. The CDR3 loop reads CASSHGYFEQPQHF. CDR3 nucleotide sequence: TGTGCCAGCAGCCACGGTTATTTCGAGCAGCCCCAGCATTTT.

This clone came up a few times. V usage is TRBV28 and J usage is TRBJ2-5, with D possibly being TRBD1 (6 bases). The germline gives CDR1 MDHEN, CDR2 SYDVKM. The CDR3 loop spans 14 amino acids. The V end lost 2 bases, the J end lost 4 bases, and 11 bases lay between the germline ends. CDR3 sequence: CASSLDRSGETQYF. The CDR3 DNA reads TGTGCCAGCAGTTTAGACAGGTCCGGAGAGACCCAGTACTTC. The variable domain in full, completed from reference TRBV28 and TRBJ2-5, reads DVKVTQSSRYLVKRTGEKVFLECVQDMDHENMFWYRQDPGLGLRLIYFSYDVKMKEKGDIPEGYSVSREKKERFSLILESASTNQTSMYLCASSLDRSGETQYFGPGTRLLVL.

This rearrangement joins TRBV5-1 to TRBJ2-3; 7 bases map to TRBD2. This CDR3 is 15 amino acids long. Germline CDR1 and CDR2: SGHRS and YFSETQ. The V and J ends lost 4 bases and 3 bases, in that order; junction bases with no gene match: 8. This CDR3 is CASSISGVGTDTQYF. CDR3 DNA sequence: TGCGCCAGCAGCATAAGCGGGGTGGGGACAGATACGCAGTATTTT.

In its sample, this clone was seen once. J is TRBJ2-3 and V is TRBV7-3, with D perhaps TRBD1 (6 bases). Trimming cost V 5 bases and J 0 bases, with 12 bases left between them. Germline-derived CDR1 and CDR2 are SGHTA and FQGTGA. This CDR3 is built from 15 residues. In DNA form, the CDR3 reads TGTGCCAGCAGCCCGTGGGGGCCCAGCACAGATACGCAGTATTTT. Translated, it gives CASSPWGPSTDTQYF.

The genes are TRBV5-4 and TRBJ1-3; tentative D call: TRBD1 (5 bases). CDR1 and CDR2 (germline): SGHNT, YYREEE (reference sequence). The CDR3 runs to 15 residues. The germline V and J ends were trimmed by 0 bases and 7 bases, with 14 bases remaining between them. The CDR3 sequence: CASSLEQGRSNTIYF. The CDR3 DNA sequence: TGTGCCAGCAGCTTGGAGCAGGGAAGGAGCAACACCATATATTTT.

CDR3 residues: CAISEGGINGNTIYF. The CDR3 DNA reads TGTGCCATCAGTGAGGGAGGGATAAACGGAAACACCATATATTTT. V usage is TRBV10-3 and J usage is TRBJ1-3; D is uncertain. Per germline, CDR1 ENHRY and CDR2 SYGVKD. V lost 2 bases and J lost 4, with 12 bases in between. The CDR3 runs 15 residues.

This clone was recorded only once. The V gene is TRBV21-1, the J gene TRBJ2-1; the table assigns TRBD2, which was not confirmed against the DNA. TRBV21-1 is a pseudogene locus. The CDR3 is 14 residues long. The CDR3 DNA reads TGTGCCAGCAGCCTAGCGGGCGGGAGTAGTGGGCAGTTCTTC. This encodes CASSLAGGSSGQFF.

The chain employs TRBV7-6 and TRBJ1-2; D gene uncertain. CDR1 is SGHVS and CDR2 is FNYEAQ in the germline V gene. Trimming removed 5 bases from V and 4 bases from J, with 11 bases in between. The CDR3 loop spans 13 amino acids. CDR3 DNA sequence: TGTGCCAGCAGCCCACACCCCACCTATGGCTACACCTTC. It encodes CASSPHPTYGYTF.

The V gene is TRBV7-2, the J gene TRBJ1-2; 7 bases line up with TRBD1. The CDR3 covers 13 residues. Germline values: CDR1 SGHTA, CDR2 FQGNSA. V gave up 6 bases and J gave up 4 bases; unmatched junction bases: 5. CDR3 nucleotide sequence: TGTGCCAGCAGAGGGGGCGGGCCCTATGGCTACACCTTC. This codes for CASRGGGPYGYTF.

This clone was seen once. J is TRBJ1-5 and V is TRBV6-5; 8 bases are shared with TRBD1. This CDR3 is built from 14 residues. Germline loops: CDR1 MNHEY, CDR2 SVGAGI. Germline trimming cut 6 bases from V and 3 bases from J; bases unmatched to any gene: 4. The CDR3 protein is CASRQGGTNQPQHF. The CDR3 nucleotides read TGTGCCAGCAGACAGGGGGGGACCAATCAGCCCCAGCATTTT.

This chain uses TRBV7-2 with TRBJ1-5; weak D call: TRBD1 (6 bases). Germline V gene data show CDR1 as SGHTA and CDR2 as FQGNSA. The V gene lost 5 bases and the J gene lost 4 bases, with 12 bases spanning the gap. The CDR3 extends over 14 amino acids. The CDR3 DNA follows: TGTGCCAGCAGCGCACACAGGGTGAATCAGCCCCAGCATTTT. It translates to CASSAHRVNQPQHF. Filled out from reference TRBV7-2 and TRBJ1-5, the complete variable domain reads GAGVSQSPSNKVTEKGKDVELRCDPISGHTALYWYRQSLGQGLEFLIYFQGNSAPDKSGLPSDRFSAERTGGSVSTLTIQRTQQEDSAVYLCASSAHRVNQPQHFGDGTRLSIL.

The chain links TRBV28 to TRBJ1-5; D is uncertain. Germline CDR1 is MDHEN and CDR2 is SYDVKM. Trimming removed 5 bases from V and 6 bases from J, with 20 bases in between. The CDR3 length is 16 residues. CDR3 sequence reads: CASSPFRETGSQPQHF. CDR3 DNA: TGTGCCAGCAGTCCCTTTCGGGAGACCGGCAGTCAGCCCCAGCATTTT.

This chain connects TRBV11-2 to TRBJ2-2; TRBD1 agrees at 11 bases. Germline CDR1 SGHAT, CDR2 FQNNGV. With V trimmed by 4 bases and J by 5 bases, 0 bases remained unmatched. The CDR3 sequence is 14 residues long. This CDR3 is CASSWDRGTGELFF. The CDR3 DNA is TGTGCCAGCAGCTGGGACAGGGGGACCGGGGAGCTGTTTTTT.

This sequence joins TRBV7-3 and TRBJ2-2; TRBD1 might be the D (6 bases). Germline CDR1 and CDR2: SGHTA and FQGTGA. The V gene lost 6 bases and the J gene lost 0 bases, with 8 bases spanning the gap. The CDR3 is made up of 14 amino acids. The CDR3 spells CASSRTANTGELFF. The CDR3 DNA sequence: TGTGCCAGCAGTCGGACAGCGAACACCGGGGAGCTGTTTTTT. Full variable domain (remainder filled in from reference TRBV7-3 and TRBJ2-2): GAGVSQTPSNKVTEKGKYVELRCDPISGHTALYWYRQSLGQGPEFLIYFQGTGAADDSGLPNDRFFAVRPEGSVSTLKIQRTERGDSAVYLCASSRTANTGELFFGEGSRLTVL.

This chain joins TRBV7-2 and TRBJ1-2, with 7 positions matching TRBD1. The CDR3 sequence is 15 residues long. Per the germline V gene, CDR1 is SGHTA and CDR2 is FQGNSA. V gave up 2 bases and J gave up 8 bases; unmatched junction bases: 11. The CDR3 loop is CASSLRDRLLGGYTF. CDR3 nucleotides: TGTGCCAGCAGCTTACGGGACAGACTCCTTGGGGGCTACACCTTC.